Below are 15 T cell receptor beta chains sequenced from a single sample in a study of T cells in Graves' hyperthyroidism and ophthalmopathy. Amplification of TCR beta CDR3 regions used RNA as the template. Primed by the HTBI set, a first-round RT-PCR was run on the TCR CDR3. TCRdb re-called the multiplex PCR reads through MiXCR, storing one row per CDR3 protein. The sample holds fewer than 450,000 distinct CDR3 sequences, approximately 17% seen once. Sequenced: blood. These receptors all come from a woman aged 30 to 39 with Graves' hyperthyroidism that later progressed to Graves' ophthalmopathy.

This clonotype was seen at least ten times. The V call is TRBV5-1, the J call TRBJ2-1; 14 bases line up with TRBD2. Trimming removed 4 bases from V and 6 bases from J; junction bases left unmatched: 12. The length of the CDR3 is 18 residues. Germline V lookup: CDR1 SGHRS, CDR2 YFSETQ. CDR3: CASSTLGLAGGFGNEQFF. In DNA form, the CDR3 reads TGCGCCAGCAGCACTCTCGGACTAGCGGGAGGATTTGGCAATGAGCAGTTCTTC.

This clonotype was detected many times. The chain recombines TRBV19 with TRBJ1-1; TRBD1 might be the D (5 bases). Germline V gene lookup returns CDR1 LNHDA and CDR2 SQIVND (reference sequence). This CDR3 spans 15 amino acids. Trimming shortened V by 3 bases and J by 4 bases, and 15 bases separated the two germline ends. The CDR3 coding sequence is TGTGCCAGTAGTATTGGGGCCAGGTTGGGCACTGAAGCTTTCTTT. As protein: CASSIGARLGTEAFF. Full variable domain (rest looked up from reference TRBV19 and TRBJ1-1): DGGITQSPKYLFRKEGQNVTLSCEQNLNHDAMYWYRQDPGQGLRLIYYSQIVNDFQKGDIAEGYSVSREKKESFPLTVTSAQKNPTAFYLCASSIGARLGTEAFFGQGTRLTVV.

For this clonotype: At one of its ends the junction is not consistent with the germline gene, which may arise from a read error. This chain joins TRBV2 and TRBJ1-1, with D hard to call. Per germline, CDR1 SNHLY and CDR2 FYNNEI. This CDR3 region has 13 residues. In DNA, the CDR3 is TGTGCCAGCAGTGTAAGCAGGAACACTGAAGCTCTCTTT. As protein: CASSVSRNTEALF.

This clonotype was counted at least ten times. The rearrangement links TRBV28 to TRBJ2-5; 10 bases match TRBD1. The CDR3 loop spans 16 amino acids. The junction had 10 bases not matched to a gene; V was cut back by 6 bases and J by 3 bases. Germline CDR1 reads MDHEN; CDR2 reads SYDVKM. In DNA form, the CDR3 reads TGTGCCAGCAGCCAGGGACAGGGGTTCTTTAAAGAGACCCAGTACTTC. Residues: CASSQGQGFFKETQYF.

This clonotype was counted at least ten times. The J gene is TRBJ2-2, the V gene TRBV27; D remains unclear. The CDR3 extends over 12 amino acids. Germline V gene lookup returns CDR1 MNHEY and CDR2 SMNVEV (reference sequence). V lost 7 bases and J 5 bases, leaving 8 bases between the germline ends. CDR3 sequence: CASTGPTGELFF. The CDR3 DNA is TGTGCCAGCACGGGCCCGACCGGGGAGCTGTTTTTT.

The chain recombines TRBV11-2 with TRBJ2-7; D is possibly TRBD2 (7 bases). This CDR3 spans 19 amino acids. Trimming took 5 bases from V and 5 from J, leaving 31 bases between them. Germline V gives CDR1 SGHAT, CDR2 FQNNGV. CDR3 nucleotides: TGTGCCAGCAGCCTACCTCCGGGGGGCCGCCGGGGGCCACTCGACGAGCAGTACTTC. Protein product: CASSLPPGGRRGPLDEQYF.

In this sample, this clonotype turned up many times. The chain is built from TRBV19 and TRBJ2-7; D is unclear. The CDR3 contains 14 residues. V was clipped by 9 bases and J by 0 bases, with 15 bases between them. Germline V gives CDR1 LNHDA, CDR2 SQIVND (reference sequence). CDR3 region: CASNRQLSSYEQYF. As DNA, the CDR3 is TGTGCCAGCAATAGACAACTGAGCTCCTACGAGCAGTACTTC.

This clonotype has more than one count but fewer than ten. The genes are TRBV11-2 and TRBJ2-1; 13 bases agree with TRBD2. The CDR3 has 15 residues. V trimming: 5 bases; J trimming: 14 bases; junction bases outside the gene matches: 12. The germline V gene has CDR1 SGHAT and CDR2 FQNNGV. CDR3 nucleotide sequence: TGTGCCAGCAGCCCCCGACTAGCGGGGGGCCGATTCGAGTTCTTC. Translated: CASSPRLAGGRFEFF.

A word on this clonotype: The CDR3 carries no conserved terminal phenylalanine or tryptophan, so it likely arises from a read error. The J gene is TRBJ1-2, the V gene TRBV2; D gene unclear. Trimming stripped 6 bases from V and 4 bases from J, with 18 bases between. Germline CDR1 and CDR2: SNHLY and FYNNEI. CDR3 length: 15 amino acids. The CDR3 region is CASRGGGPTTYGYTL. The CDR3 bases are TGTGCCAGCAGGGGAGGCGGTCCGACTACCTATGGCTACACCTTA.

The chain links TRBV28 to TRBJ2-5; TRBD1 matches at 9 bases. This CDR3 comprises 15 residues. V shed 5 bases and J 5 bases; nucleotides not matched to a gene: 9. In germline, CDR1 is MDHEN, CDR2 SYDVKM. In DNA, the CDR3 is TGTGCCAGCAGTGCTGGACAGGGGCTGGGGGAGACCCAGTACTTC. Translating it yields CASSAGQGLGETQYF.

The J gene is TRBJ1-2, the V gene TRBV28; D unresolved. The V end was cut by 0 bases, the J end by 0 bases, with 8 bases between. CDR1 and CDR2 (germline): MDHEN, SYDVKM. The CDR3 contains 15 residues. In nucleotides, the CDR3 is TGTGCCAGCAGTTTATGGTTCCGGGCTAACTATGGCTACACCTTC. This gives the protein CASSLWFRANYGYTF.

This clonotype was counted a single time. A much bigger clone sits one base away, suggesting this may be a read error. V usage is TRBV20-1 and J usage is TRBJ2-5; D is unclear. Trimming removed 1 base at V and 5 bases at J, with 14 bases between. Germline CDR1 DFQATT, CDR2 SNEGSKA (reference sequence). The CDR3 contains 14 residues. This CDR3 reads CSARAGDHGETQYF. CDR3 DNA: TGCAGTGCTAGAGCTGGGGATCACGGGGAGACCCAGTACTTC.

This clonotype was counted between two and nine times. The V gene is TRBV28, the J gene TRBJ2-7; TRBD2 matches 10 bases. The CDR3 is made up of 16 amino acids. Germline V gene data show CDR1 as MDHEN and CDR2 as SYDVKM. The ends lost 8 bases at V and 0 bases at J; junction bases unmatched: 10. In DNA form, the CDR3 reads TGTGCCAGCGGTCTAATTAGCGGGAGGAGCTCCTACGAGCAGTACTTC. This sequence encodes CASGLISGRSSYEQYF.

This clonotype was observed at least ten times. Here the CDR3 reads CASSWAGGTDTQYF. The CDR3 coding sequence is TGTGCCAGCAGTTGGGCAGGGGGCACAGATACGCAGTATTTT. This chain links TRBV6-1 with TRBJ2-3; TRBD1 is a possible D gene (6 bases). Germline assignment: CDR1 MNHNS and CDR2 SASEGT. V was pared by 5 bases and J by 1 base, with 10 bases between. The CDR3 loop spans 14 amino acids.

J is TRBJ2-1 and V is TRBV20-1, with 11 bases matching TRBD2. This CDR3 has 13 amino acids. V lost 6 bases, J lost 9 bases, and 7 bases stayed unmatched. CDR1 is DFQATT, CDR2 SNEGSKA, per germline (reference sequence). CDR3: CSAPGLAAGEQFF. The CDR3 DNA is TGCAGTGCCCCGGGACTAGCGGCGGGTGAGCAGTTCTTC.